These T cell receptor beta chains were read from a single sample in a study of human T cells and chemical hapten exposure. Via MiXCR, TCRdb re-called the RACE reads, giving one row per CDR3 protein. The repertoire includes 95,000 to 150,000 distinct CDR3 sequences, roughly 15% of them detected once, and 0.92% sits in the top ten. Material: whole blood, obtained in connection with sensitization to the hapten diphenylcyclopropenone (DPC). The receptors were sampled from a man younger than 30 with alopecia areata. Some clones in this sample may be carry-over from other donors' samples. Both conserved end residues are part of each CDR3. The D gene is left open where the match is weak. Some rows mark clone size as missing; the rest say once, few, many or name a class of expanded clone.

j_call: TRBJ1-2
clone_size: many
v_call: TRBV6-2/TRBV6-3
cdr3_length: 11
d_call: .
cdr3_nt: TGTGCCAGCTTCGAGGGATTAGTCTACACCTTC
cdr3_aa: CASFEGLVYTF

j_call: TRBJ1-5
clone_size: few
v_call: TRBV28
cdr3_length: 14
d_call: .
cdr3_nt: TGTGCCAGCACCCAAACAGAGTGGAATCAGCCCCAGCATTTT
cdr3_aa: CASTQTEWNQPQHF

j_call: TRBJ1-1
clone_size: few
v_call: TRBV18
cdr3_length: 14
d_call: .
cdr3_nt: TGTGCCAGCTCACCGATTGAGAAAAACACTGAAGCTTTCTTT
cdr3_aa: CASSPIEKNTEAFF

j_call: TRBJ1-5
clone_size: many
v_call: TRBV7-6
cdr3_length: 16
d_call: .
cdr3_nt: TGTGCCAGCAGCTTAGAGTCGGGTTCCACCAATCAGCCCCAGCATTTT
cdr3_aa: CASSLESGSTNQPQHF

j_call: TRBJ1-1
clone_size: few
v_call: TRBV18
cdr3_length: 16
d_call: .
cdr3_nt: TGTGCCAGCTCACCCGTCTTAAGACGGACGAACACTGAAGCTTTCTTT
cdr3_aa: CASSPVLRRTNTEAFF

j_call: TRBJ2-2
clone_size: many
v_call: TRBV28
cdr3_length: 17
d_call: .
cdr3_nt: TGTGCCAGCAGTTTAAGGCAGGGTTGGGGATATACCGGGGAGCTGTTTTTT
cdr3_aa: CASSLRQGWGYTGELFF

j_call: TRBJ1-2
clone_size: many
v_call: TRBV29-1
cdr3_length: 12
d_call: .
cdr3_nt: TGCAGCGTTTCTTTGAGCCGAAATGGCTACACCTTC
cdr3_aa: CSVSLSRNGYTF

j_call: TRBJ1-4
clone_size: .
v_call: TRBV5-6
cdr3_length: 13
d_call: .
cdr3_nt: TGTGCCAGCAGCGCGGACAGTTATGAAAAACTGTTTTTT
cdr3_aa: CASSADSYEKLFF

j_call: TRBJ1-5
clone_size: once
v_call: TRBV19
cdr3_length: 15
d_call: .
cdr3_nt: TGTGCCAGTAGTGCCAAAAACAGGGGCAATCAGCCCCAGCATTTT
cdr3_aa: CASSAKNRGNQPQHF

j_call: TRBJ2-2
clone_size: .
v_call: TRBV29-1
cdr3_length: 13
d_call: .
cdr3_nt: TGCAGCGTTGCTGGGGGGTACACCGGGGAGCTGTTTTTT
cdr3_aa: CSVAGGYTGELFF

j_call: TRBJ1-5
clone_size: few
v_call: TRBV4-1
cdr3_length: 16
d_call: .
cdr3_nt: TGCGCCAGCAGCCAAGGTGGCCGGCAGCCGAATCAGCCCCAGCATTTT
cdr3_aa: CASSQGGRQPNQPQHF

j_call: TRBJ2-3
clone_size: .
v_call: TRBV28
cdr3_length: 16
d_call: .
cdr3_nt: TGTGCCAGCAGTTTAGGGGCCCAAAGGAGCACAGATACGCAGTATTTT
cdr3_aa: CASSLGAQRSTDTQYF

j_call: TRBJ2-3
clone_size: .
v_call: TRBV4-2
cdr3_length: 16
d_call: TRBD1
cdr3_nt: TGTGTCAGCAGCCCTGGGACAGCAAGGGGCACAGATACGCAGTATTTT
cdr3_aa: CVSSPGTARGTDTQYF